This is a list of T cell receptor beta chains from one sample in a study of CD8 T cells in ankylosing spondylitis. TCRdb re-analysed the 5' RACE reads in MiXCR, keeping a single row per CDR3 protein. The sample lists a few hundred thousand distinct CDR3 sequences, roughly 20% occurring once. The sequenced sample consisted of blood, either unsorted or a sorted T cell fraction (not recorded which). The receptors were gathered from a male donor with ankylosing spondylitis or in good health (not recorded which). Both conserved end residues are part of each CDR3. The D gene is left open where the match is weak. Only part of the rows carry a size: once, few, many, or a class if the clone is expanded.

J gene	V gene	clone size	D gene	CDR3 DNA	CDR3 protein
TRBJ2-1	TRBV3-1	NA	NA	TGTGCCAGCAGCCAACCAGCGACCCCTCCCTACAATGAGCAGTTCTTC	CASSQPATPPYNEQFF
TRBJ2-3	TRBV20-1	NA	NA	TGCAGTGCTAGAGTGAGGGAGGCCGAGGTCCTCCTCACAGATACGCAGTATTTT	CSARVREAEVLLTDTQYF
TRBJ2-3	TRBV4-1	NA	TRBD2	TGCGCCAGCAGCCAACTAGCGGGGTTGGCAGATACGCAGTATTTT	CASSQLAGLADTQYF
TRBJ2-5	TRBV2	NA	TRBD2	TGTGCCAGCGGCACTAGCGGGGGGGATGAGACCCAGTACTTC	CASGTSGGDETQYF
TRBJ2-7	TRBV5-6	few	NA	TGTGCCAGCAGCTTCGGTAGCTCCAACCCCTACGAGCAGTACTTC	CASSFGSSNPYEQYF
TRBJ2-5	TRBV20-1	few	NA	TGCAGTGCTAGAGACTATTTACGGGTGGACAGTTCCCAAGAGACCCAGTACTTC	CSARDYLRVDSSQETQYF
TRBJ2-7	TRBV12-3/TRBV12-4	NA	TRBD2	TGTGCCAGCAGTTTTTCAGCGGGGGGCCTTTACGAGCAGTACTTC	CASSFSAGGLYEQYF
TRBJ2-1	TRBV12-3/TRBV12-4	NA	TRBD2	TGTGCCAGCAGTCCCCGGACTAGCGGAAATGAGCAGTTCTTC	CASSPRTSGNEQFF
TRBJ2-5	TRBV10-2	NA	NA	TGCGCCAGCAGTGAGTCCGGGATACAAGAGACCCAGTACTTC	CASSESGIQETQYF
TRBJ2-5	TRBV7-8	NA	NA	TGTGCCAGCAGCTTACGGCGTGGCGGGCAGCCCGTACAAGAGACCCAGTACTTC	CASSLRRGGQPVQETQYF
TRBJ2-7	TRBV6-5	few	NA	TGTGCCAGCAGTTACTCAGCCTCCTCCGGCGAGCAGTACTTC	CASSYSASSGEQYF
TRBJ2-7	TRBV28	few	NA	TGTGCCAGCAGTTTGTGGCGGGGAGACTCCTACGAGCAGTACTTC	CASSLWRGDSYEQYF
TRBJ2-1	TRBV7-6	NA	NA	TGTGCCAGCAGCACTAGAGGAGGGGGGCGAAATGAGCAGTTCTTC	CASSTRGGGRNEQFF
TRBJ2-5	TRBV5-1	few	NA	TGCGCCAGCAGCTTGGTTGGGGGGGCAGCTGTTGAGACCCAGTACTTC	CASSLVGGAAVETQYF
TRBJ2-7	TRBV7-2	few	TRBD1	TGTGCCAGCAGCTTAGCGGGACAGATCTCCTACGAGCAGTACTTC	CASSLAGQISYEQYF
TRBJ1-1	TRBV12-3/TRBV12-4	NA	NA	TGTGCCAACCACCGGGACACTGAAGCTTTCTTT	CANHRDTEAFF
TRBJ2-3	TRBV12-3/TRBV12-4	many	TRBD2	TGTGCCAGCAATCCTAGCGGGGGGGGCACAGATACGCAGTATTTT	CASNPSGGGTDTQYF
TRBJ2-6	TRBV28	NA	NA	TGTGCCAGCAGTTTCCCCTCCTCTGGGGCCAACGTCCTGACTTTC	CASSFPSSGANVLTF
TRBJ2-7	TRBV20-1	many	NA	TGCAGTGCTAGCGGCGGGACTTCCTACGAGCAGTACTTC	CSASGGTSYEQYF
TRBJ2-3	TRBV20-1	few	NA	TGCAGTGCTAGAGAAACCCGGGGCCTACCCACAGATACGCAGTATTTT	CSARETRGLPTDTQYF
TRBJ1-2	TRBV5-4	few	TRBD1	TGTGCCAGCAGCTTGGGGGACAGGGTGCCTAACTATGGCTACACCTTC	CASSLGDRVPNYGYTF
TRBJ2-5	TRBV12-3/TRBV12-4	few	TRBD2	TGTGCCAGCAGTTTGTTAGGGAGGGGCCCAGAGGAGGAGACCCAGTACTTC	CASSLLGRGPEEETQYF
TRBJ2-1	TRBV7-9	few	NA	TGTGCCAGCAGCTTGTCGTTACTTTCCCACAATGAGCAGTTCTTC	CASSLSLLSHNEQFF
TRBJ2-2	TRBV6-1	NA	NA	TGTGCCAGCAGTGTCCAGGGAGACACCGGGGAGCTGTTTTTT	CASSVQGDTGELFF
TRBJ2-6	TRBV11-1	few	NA	TGTGCCAGCAGCTTAATCGGATTGGTCAGCGGAGACTCTGGGGCCAACGTCCTGACTTTC	CASSLIGLVSGDSGANVLTF
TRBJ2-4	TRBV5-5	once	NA	TGTGCCAGCAGCCTTGGTGGAGGGATGGACATTCAGTACTTC	CASSLGGGMDIQYF
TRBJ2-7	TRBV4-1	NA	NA	TGCGCCAGCAGCCAAGTCGGCTTAAACCACGAGCAGTACTTC	CASSQVGLNHEQYF
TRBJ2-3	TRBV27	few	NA	TGTGCCAGCAGTCCGACAGGTTCCTCCACAGATACGCAGTATTTT	CASSPTGSSTDTQYF
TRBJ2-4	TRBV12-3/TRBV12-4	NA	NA	TGTGCCAGCAGTTTAGTTTCAGGGGCCCTAGCCAAAAACATTCAGTACTTC	CASSLVSGALAKNIQYF
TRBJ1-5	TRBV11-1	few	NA	TGTGCCAGCAGCCTGGGAGTTGGCCAGGATCAGCCCCAGCATTTT	CASSLGVGQDQPQHF
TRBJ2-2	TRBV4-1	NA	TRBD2	TGCGCCAGCAGCGCAGAGGGACTAGCTCCCGGGGAGCTGTTTTTT	CASSAEGLAPGELFF
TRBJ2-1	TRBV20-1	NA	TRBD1	TGCAGTGCTCCCGACAGGGGGCCAAATGAGCAGTTCTTC	CSAPDRGPNEQFF
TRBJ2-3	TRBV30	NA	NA	TGTGCCTGGGGGCCCAATACAGATACGCAGTATTTT	CAWGPNTDTQYF
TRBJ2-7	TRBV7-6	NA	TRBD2	TGTGCCAGCAGCTTAGGTGGGGGGGAAGGAGCCTACGAGCAGTACTTC	CASSLGGGEGAYEQYF
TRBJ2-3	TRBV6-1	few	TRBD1	TGTGCCAGTCATACAGGGGACACAGATACGCAGTATTTT	CASHTGDTDTQYF
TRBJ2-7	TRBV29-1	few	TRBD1	TGCAGCGTGGTCGGGACAGCAATCCCCTACGAGCAGTACTTC	CSVVGTAIPYEQYF
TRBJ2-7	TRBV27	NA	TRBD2	TGTGCCAGCAGTTTAAGCGGGGGTTCCCCCTACGAGCAGTACTTC	CASSLSGGSPYEQYF
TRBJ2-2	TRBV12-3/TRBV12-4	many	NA	TGTGCCTTCAGTTTAGATCCCCCTGGGCAGACGAACACCGGGGAGCTGTTTTTT	CAFSLDPPGQTNTGELFF
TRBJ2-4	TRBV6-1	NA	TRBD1	TGTGCCAGCCTCTCCGACCGGACAGGGTCGTACATTCAGTACTTC	CASLSDRTGSYIQYF
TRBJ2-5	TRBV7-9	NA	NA	TGTGCCAGCAGCTTAACCCAGGGATGGGAGACCCAGTACTTC	CASSLTQGWETQYF
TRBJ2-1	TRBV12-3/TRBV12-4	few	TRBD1	TGTGCCAGCAGTTCCAGGTCTCCGGGACAGGGGGCGAGTGAGCAGTTCTTC	CASSSRSPGQGASEQFF
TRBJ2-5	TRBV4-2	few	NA	TGTGCCAGCAGCCTCTGCGGCGGGGCCGATAGTCAAGAGACCCAGTACTTC	CASSLCGGADSQETQYF
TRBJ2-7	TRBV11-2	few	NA	TGTGCCAGCAGTAAATCCGGGTCCTACGAGCAGTACTTC	CASSKSGSYEQYF
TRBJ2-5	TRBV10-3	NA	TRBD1	TGTGCCATCAGACAACCGGACAGACAGGGCGGAACCCAGTACTTC	CAIRQPDRQGGTQYF
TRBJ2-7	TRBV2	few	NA	TGTGCCAGCGGAATCTACGAGCAGTACTTC	CASGIYEQYF
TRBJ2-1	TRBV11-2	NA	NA	TGTGCCAGCAGCTTAGGCGTAGGGGGGGCTGAGCAGTTCTTC	CASSLGVGGAEQFF
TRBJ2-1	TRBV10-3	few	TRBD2	TGTGCCATCAGGGGAACTAGCGGGGGCTACAATGAGCAGTTCTTC	CAIRGTSGGYNEQFF
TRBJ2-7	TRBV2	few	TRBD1	TGTGCCAGCAGTGAATCTTGGTCGGACAGGGTCTTCTACGAGCAGTACTTC	CASSESWSDRVFYEQYF
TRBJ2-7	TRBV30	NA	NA	TGTGCCTGGAGAAGGGCAGTCCCCTACGAGCAGTACTTC	CAWRRAVPYEQYF
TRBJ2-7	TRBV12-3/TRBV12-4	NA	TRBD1	TGTGCCAGCAGTTTATCCCGGACAGGGGACTACGAGCAGTACTTC	CASSLSRTGDYEQYF
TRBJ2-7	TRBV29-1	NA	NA	TGCAGCGCCGTAATTGGGCGTAGCATCTACGAGCAGTACTTC	CSAVIGRSIYEQYF